These 27 T cell receptor beta chains share one sample of origin, sequenced in a study of T cells in Graves' hyperthyroidism and ophthalmopathy. It was RNA transcripts that yielded the amplified TCR beta CDR3 regions. Initially, a first-round RT-PCR of the TCR CDR3 employed the HTBI primer set. TCRdb independently ran MiXCR on the multiplex PCR reads; one entry per CDR3 protein. The sample contains hundreds of thousands of distinct CDR3 sequences, around 16% of which appear only once. Sequenced sample: blood. The receptors were sampled from a woman between 18 and 29 years old with Graves' hyperthyroidism.

This clonotype was picked up one time. This chain joins TRBV4-2 and TRBJ1-6; D perhaps matches TRBD1 (5 bases). CDR1 is LGHNA and CDR2 is YNFKEQ in the germline V gene. V lost 0 bases to trimming and J lost 0 bases, with 9 bases between them. The CDR3 length is 17 residues. This CDR3 reads CASSQDPGISYNSPLHF. DNA for the CDR3: TGTGCCAGCAGCCAAGATCCAGGGATCTCCTATAATTCACCCCTCCACTTT.

This clonotype has ten or more counts. The genes are TRBV6-1 and TRBJ1-5; a possible D gene is TRBD1 (5 bases). There are 17 residues in the CDR3. Trimming stripped 3 bases from V and 5 bases from J, with 20 bases between. From germline, CDR1 is MNHNS and CDR2 SASEGT. DNA for the CDR3: TGTGCCAGCAGTGAGTTCCTAAGGGGCAGTTGGGATCAGCCCCAGCATTTT. Translated, it gives CASSEFLRGSWDQPQHF.

In this sample, this clonotype turned up a few times. This chain joins TRBV4-2 and TRBJ2-7, with D perhaps matching TRBD2 (5 bases). Germline CDR1 and CDR2: LGHNA and YNFKEQ. The CDR3 sequence is 17 residues long. V was cut by 2 bases and J by 3 bases, with 20 bases left in between. CDR3 region: CASSQREGGSKYYEQYF. The CDR3 region has the DNA TGTGCCAGCAGCCAAAGGGAAGGTGGGAGTAAGTACTACGAGCAGTACTTC.

The genes are TRBV2 and TRBJ1-3; D is uncertain. Germline V lookup: CDR1 SNHLY, CDR2 FYNNEI. V was trimmed by 3 bases and J by 0 bases, leaving 9 bases between them. This CDR3 has 15 residues. CDR3 nucleotide sequence: TGTGCCAGCAGTGAGGCGGTCCACTCTGGAAACACCATATATTTT. It translates to CASSEAVHSGNTIYF. The complete variable domain, with remaining parts taken from reference TRBV2 and TRBJ1-3, reads EPEVTQTPSHQVTQMGQEVILRCVPISNHLYFYWYRQILGQKVEFLVSFYNNEISEKSEIFDDQFSVERPDGSNFTLKIRSTKLEDSAMYFCASSEAVHSGNTIYFGEGSWLTVV.

This clonotype has only a few counts. The chain couples TRBV4-1 to TRBJ1-4; TRBD1 aligns across 7 bases. The CDR3 extends over 14 amino acids. Looked up from germline, CDR1 is MGHRA and CDR2 is YSYEKL. With V trimmed by 7 bases and J by 4 bases, 6 bases remained unmatched. CDR3 bases: TGCGCCAGCACTCCGGGACAGCTTAATGAAAAACTGTTTTTT. Its translation is CASTPGQLNEKLFF.

The table lists this clonotype with many counts. V usage is TRBV12-3 or TRBV12-4 and J usage is TRBJ2-3; 8 nucleotides align to TRBD2. J lost 2 bases, V lost 8 bases, and 9 bases had no gene match. The CDR3 is 15 residues long. CDR3 bases: TGTGCCAGCGGTAGCGGGAAGTTGGTCACAGATACGCAGTATTTT. This encodes CASGSGKLVTDTQYF.

This clonotype was recorded many times. The chain is built from TRBV19 and TRBJ1-2; 12 bases are shared with TRBD1. Germline V gene lookup returns CDR1 LNHDA and CDR2 SQIVND (reference sequence). This CDR3 comprises 15 residues. J gave up 4 bases and V 6 bases, and 6 bases lay outside the gene matches. CDR3 residues: CASRPPGQGAYGYTF. CDR3 coding DNA: TGTGCCAGTAGGCCTCCGGGACAGGGGGCCTATGGCTACACCTTC.

The genes are TRBV20-1 and TRBJ2-6, with D possibly TRBD1 on 6 matching bases. V was trimmed by 3 bases and J by 11 bases, leaving 14 bases between them. CDR3 length equals 13 residues. Looked up from germline, CDR1 is DFQATT and CDR2 is SNEGSKA (reference sequence). This CDR3 is CSARLTGAHVLTF. The CDR3 coding sequence is TGCAGTGCTAGGCTGACAGGCGCCCACGTCCTGACTTTC.

This clonotype was observed a few times. CDR3 residues: CASSYPRGGPGTQYF. Written as DNA, the CDR3 is TGTGCCAGCAGTTACCCGCGGGGGGGCCCAGGGACCCAGTACTTC. The chain combines TRBV6-5 with TRBJ2-5; TRBD2 matches at 9 bases. This CDR3 comprises 15 residues. Looked up from germline, CDR1 is MNHEY and CDR2 is SVGAGI. V shed 2 bases, J shed 7 bases, and the junction held 8 bases outside the gene matches.

This clonotype was observed many times. The V gene is TRBV27, the J gene TRBJ1-5, with D hard to call. This CDR3 contains 13 residues. The V gene lost 9 bases and the J gene lost 3 bases, with 12 bases spanning the gap. Germline V gives CDR1 MNHEY, CDR2 SMNVEV (reference sequence). CDR3 protein: CASKTGINQPQHF. The CDR3 DNA sequence: TGTGCCAGTAAAACTGGGATCAATCAGCCCCAGCATTTT.

In this sample, this clonotype turned up a few times. One base away lies a much larger clone, so this may be a sequencing read error. This chain joins TRBV20-1 and TRBJ2-1, with 12 bases fitting TRBD2. The germline V gene encodes CDR1 DFQATT and CDR2 SNEGSKA (reference sequence). The CDR3 contains 17 residues. This CDR3 reads CSARESPRTSGDNKQFF. The CDR3 nucleotides are TGCAGTGCTAGAGAAAGTCCACGGACTAGCGGGGACAATAAGCAGTTCTTC.

A note on this clonotype: This may stem from a read error, because a much larger clone lies one nucleotide away. This sequence joins TRBV12-3 or TRBV12-4 and TRBJ1-1, with TRBD1 identical over 8 bases. V was clipped by 10 bases and J by 4 bases; unmatched bases: 11. The CDR3 totals 14 residues. The DNA for the CDR3 is TGTGCCAACAAACAACAGGGGGTTGTCACTGAAGCTTTCTTT. Translating it yields CANKQQGVVTEAFF.

This clonotype was counted a few times. The chain couples TRBV20-1 to TRBJ2-6, with TRBD2 matching 11 bases. With V trimmed by 3 bases and J by 4 bases, 14 bases remained unmatched. The CDR3 spans 19 residues. Per the germline V gene, CDR1 is DFQATT and CDR2 is SNEGSKA (reference sequence). In nucleotides, the CDR3 is TGCAGTGCTAGGTCCCGCGCGGCTAGCGGGAGGACAGGGGCCAACGTCCTGACTTTC. Translating it yields CSARSRAASGRTGANVLTF.

This clonotype was detected many times. The genes are TRBV2 and TRBJ1-5; D ambiguous. This CDR3 is built from 15 residues. Germline CDR1 is SNHLY and CDR2 is FYNNEI. V shed 2 bases and J shed 0 bases, with 8 bases lying between them. CDR3 residues: CASSEFAGSNQPQHF. DNA for the CDR3: TGTGCCAGCAGTGAATTTGCCGGTAGCAATCAGCCCCAGCATTTT. Supplemented by reference TRBV2 and TRBJ1-5, the full variable domain reads EPEVTQTPSHQVTQMGQEVILRCVPISNHLYFYWYRQILGQKVEFLVSFYNNEISEKSEIFDDQFSVERPDGSNFTLKIRSTKLEDSAMYFCASSEFAGSNQPQHFGDGTRLSIL.

This clonotype has more than one count but fewer than ten. This sequence joins TRBV6-5 and TRBJ2-2, with D uncertain. V was pared by 2 bases and J by 0 bases, with 16 bases between. The V gene's germline CDR1 is MNHEY and CDR2 SVGAGI. The CDR3 is 18 amino acids. The DNA for the CDR3 is TGTGCCAGCAGTTACCCCAAGACGGTCCTCGCGAACACCGGGGAGCTGTTTTTT. Encoded protein: CASSYPKTVLANTGELFF.

This clonotype was seen repeatedly, ten times or more. CDR3 in amino acids: CASSSIRGEQFF. Written as DNA, the CDR3 is TGTGCCAGCAGCTCTATACGTGGTGAGCAGTTCTTC. The chain is built from TRBV7-2 and TRBJ2-1, with D unclear. This CDR3 is 12 amino acids long. V dropped 4 bases and J dropped 9 bases, with 10 bases sitting between them. Germline values: CDR1 SGHTA, CDR2 FQGNSA.

This clonotype was seen ten or more times. The gene calls are TRBV18 and TRBJ1-2, with D possibly being TRBD1 (5 bases). CDR3 length: 13 amino acids. Trimming shortened V by 5 bases and J by 3 bases, and 10 bases separated the two germline ends. In germline, CDR1 is KGHSH, CDR2 LQKENI. CDR3 protein: CASSEGRDYGYTF. The CDR3 nucleotides are TGTGCCAGCTCAGAGGGGCGGGACTATGGCTACACCTTC.

The chain carries TRBV6-1 and TRBJ2-2; the match to TRBD1 covers 9 bases. The CDR3 contains 15 residues. The V segment lost 6 bases and the J segment 1 base; nucleotides outside the gene matches: 3. The germline V gene has CDR1 MNHNS and CDR2 SASEGT. This chain's CDR3 is CASSGGQGNTGELFF. DNA of the CDR3: TGTGCCAGCAGCGGGGGACAGGGGAACACCGGGGAGCTGTTTTTT.

Comments on this clonotype: It may be a read error: a sequence one base away is much more abundant. The chain carries TRBV3-1 and TRBJ2-7; 8 bases are shared with TRBD2. J gave up 7 bases and V 1 base, and 9 bases lay outside the gene matches. The CDR3 sequence is 15 residues long. Germline assignment: CDR1 LGHDT and CDR2 YNNKEL (reference sequence). The CDR3 loop reads CASSQGRTGGGEQYF. DNA for the CDR3: TGTGCCAGCAGCCAAGGAAGGACTGGCGGGGGGGAGCAGTACTTC.

In its sample, this clonotype was seen many times. The chain is built from TRBV18 and TRBJ1-4; D unclear. CDR1 and CDR2 (germline): KGHSH, LQKENI. This CDR3 is 17 amino acids long. V gave up 1 base and J gave up 0 bases, with 12 bases separating them. CDR3: CASSPRARDTTNEKLFF. The CDR3 DNA reads as TGTGCCAGCTCACCACGGGCCAGAGATACAACTAATGAAAAACTGTTTTTT.

There are many counts of this clonotype. The chain carries TRBV9 and TRBJ2-1; no definite D call. Per the germline V gene, CDR1 is SGDLS and CDR2 is YYNGEE. This CDR3 contains 20 residues. Trimming cost V 0 bases and J 2 bases, with 24 bases left between them. CDR3 sequence reads: CASSVARRLMAVGAYNEQFF. For the CDR3, the DNA is TGTGCCAGCAGCGTAGCTAGGAGACTGATGGCTGTTGGGGCCTACAATGAGCAGTTCTTC.

The DNA of the CDR3 is TGTGCCAGCAGCCGGGGACTGCTGCACGTCGGGGAGCTGTTTTTT. This gives the protein CASSRGLLHVGELFF. The chain combines TRBV7-9 with TRBJ2-2; tentative D call: TRBD2 (6 bases). V lost 5 bases and J lost 7, with 17 bases in between. Germline values: CDR1 SEHNR, CDR2 FQNEAQ (reference sequence). CDR3 length: 15 residues.

This clonotype was recorded a few times. The chain is built from TRBV4-1 and TRBJ2-3; tentatively, D is TRBD1 (6 bases). V was pared by 4 bases and J by 2 bases, with 13 bases between. The CDR3 extends over 15 amino acids. Germline V lookup: CDR1 MGHRA, CDR2 YSYEKL. The CDR3 spells CASSRTTGLTDTQYF. The CDR3 bases are TGCGCCAGCAGCCGAACTACAGGGCTCACAGATACGCAGTATTTT.

This clonotype was recorded at least ten times. The rearrangement joins TRBV2 to TRBJ2-1; possibly TRBD1 or TRBD2 for D (5 bases each). Trimming stripped 7 bases from V and 4 bases from J, with 14 bases between. Per germline, CDR1 SNHLY and CDR2 FYNNEI. The CDR3 sequence is 14 residues long. The CDR3 region is CASIKGPAYNEQFF. The CDR3 DNA is TGTGCCAGCATAAAGGGACCGGCTTACAATGAGCAGTTCTTC.

This chain uses TRBV19 with TRBJ2-7; TRBD2 matches at 9 bases. The CDR3 contains 15 residues. Trimming removed 3 bases from V and 6 bases from J; junction bases left unmatched: 9. CDR1 is LNHDA and CDR2 is SQIVND in the germline V gene (reference sequence). CDR3 protein: CASSIRLAGPLEQYF. CDR3 coding DNA: TGTGCCAGTAGTATTCGGCTAGCGGGGCCGCTCGAGCAGTACTTC.

The rearrangement uses TRBV6-1 and TRBJ1-2, with a possible D match to TRBD1 (5 bases). Germline V lookup: CDR1 MNHNS, CDR2 SASEGT. The CDR3 spans 15 residues. With 5 bases removed from V and 7 bases from J, the gap between germline ends came to 20 bases. CDR3 residues: CASSPDSLYLRGYTF. The DNA of the CDR3 is TGTGCCAGCAGTCCCGACAGCCTCTATCTTCGTGGCTACACCTTC.

This rearrangement joins TRBV20-1 to TRBJ2-3; TRBD2 aligns across 10 bases. Germline CDR1 DFQATT, CDR2 SNEGSKA (reference sequence). Trimming took 0 bases from V and 4 from J; bases not matched to a gene: 7. This CDR3 contains 16 residues. The CDR3 nucleotides read TGCAGTGCTAGAGATCCCCTAGCGGGAGAGGCAGATACGCAGTATTTT. Translated, it gives CSARDPLAGEADTQYF.